This TCR beta chain derives from a study of T cell repertoires in cytomegalovirus infection (dated by TCRdb to about 2019). For the study in its entirety: Donor HLA type was relevant to the analysis, as public TCR beta signatures indicated carriage of CMV infection together with the matching HLA type. Overall study results and their limits: In the ex vivo response, HLA-C-restricted CMV-specific TCR beta clonotypes were dominant, and in two of eight donors the single most frequent clonotype came from this HLA-C-restricted group. In both this cohort and an independent roughly 400-donor cohort, the cumulative frequency of public TCR beta family members distinguished carriers of CMV infection plus the relevant HLA type.

The CDR3 numbers 11 residues from cysteine through phenylalanine. Left in the record is the CDR3 DNA by itself, 33 bases read in frame from the first base. From the germline V gene, CDR1 is MDHEN and CDR2 is SYDVKM. Relative to germline, V is 10 bases shorter and J is 4 bases shorter, with 10 bases between their ends. This clonotype was seen a few times. Its cognate antigen has yet to be identified. Base quality data are lacking; no much larger clone is found one base away. Sequenced using an Illumina HiSeq 1500. Using fastp at Q25 and MiXCR, TCRdb reprocessed the public reads and kept productive beta chains. A single entry per CDR3 protein holds the most common genes and DNA from its merged rows. This sample gives about 530,000 distinct CDR3 sequences in total; 26% of them show up just once. In total, the top ten clones hold less than 15% of the sample.

Input material: PBMCs. The chain was built from TRBV28 and TRBJ1-2, with the identity of the D gene unclear. This TCR derives from a human donor in good health (CMV status not recorded). Some clones in this sample may be carry-over from other donors' samples. The CDR3 reads CATGRSYGYTF. In nucleotides, the sequence is TGTGCCACCGGACGGTCCTATGGCTACACCTTC.